The 6 T cell receptor beta chains below come from one sample, sequenced in a study of cytomegalovirus exposure and HLA in healthy donors. The PCR contained 60 Vbeta and 13 Jbeta primers. TCRdb keeps only in-frame clones here, not all; method: immunoSEQ multiplex PCR. The sample includes around 150,000 clones, 80% seen only once; the top ten take roughly 1.2%. The sequenced material came from PBMCs. Source of these receptors: a woman aged 50 to 60 in good health and CMV-seronegative.

J is TRBJ1-1 and V is TRBV28; D not certain. V was clipped by 5 bases and J by 5 bases, with 15 bases between them. Germline V gene lookup returns CDR1 MDHEN and CDR2 SYDVKM. The CDR3 is 14 residues long. The CDR3 coding sequence is TGTGCCAGCAGTGCCCGGTTATCAGGAACTGAAGCTTTCTTT. Residues: CASSARLSGTEAFF.

As DNA, the CDR3 is TGTGCCAGCTCACCAGGGACAGGGGCCGGGTATGGCTACACCTTC. Encoded protein: CASSPGTGAGYGYTF. The chain combines TRBV18 with TRBJ1-2; 10 nucleotides line up with TRBD1. The ends lost 2 bases at V and 5 bases at J; junction bases unmatched: 5. The CDR3 consists of 15 residues. The germline CDR1 and CDR2 sequences are KGHSH and LQKENI.

The chain uses TRBV9 and TRBJ1-3; D gene unclear. CDR1 is SGDLS and CDR2 is YYNGEE in the germline V gene. V was trimmed by 0 bases and J by 1 base, leaving 5 bases between them. The CDR3 has 14 amino acids. The CDR3 is CASSVGQSGNTIYF. The DNA for the CDR3 is TGTGCCAGCAGCGTAGGCCAGTCTGGAAACACCATATATTTT.

A note on this clone: The same CDR3 arises from other DNA sequences in this sample as well. This chain joins TRBV27 and TRBJ2-7; tentatively, D is TRBD1 (6 bases). V dropped 3 bases and J dropped 4 bases, with 10 bases sitting between them. Germline V lookup: CDR1 MNHEY, CDR2 SMNVEV (reference sequence). This CDR3 region has 13 residues. The CDR3 nucleotides read TGTGCCAGCAGTTTCAGAGGGGGATACGAGCAGTACTTC. It specifies CASSFRGGYEQYF.

The genes are TRBV28 and TRBJ2-2, with D unresolved. Looked up from germline, CDR1 is MDHEN and CDR2 is SYDVKM. V shed 8 bases and J shed 1 base, with 14 bases lying between them. The CDR3 extends over 15 amino acids. The CDR3 reads CASHASGWNTGELFF. The CDR3 coding sequence is TGTGCCAGCCATGCATCCGGGTGGAACACCGGGGAGCTGTTTTTT.

Details on this clone: Other nucleotide sequences in the sample specify the same CDR3. This chain joins TRBV4-2 and TRBJ2-1, with 12 nucleotides matching TRBD2. The V gene end was trimmed by 1 base and the J gene end by 8 bases; junction bases not matched to a gene: 3. Germline loops: CDR1 LGHNA, CDR2 YNFKEQ. The CDR3 extends over 15 amino acids. In nucleotides, the CDR3 is TGTGCCAGCAGCCAAGGACTAGCGGGAGAAGATGAGCAGTTCTTC. Its protein is CASSQGLAGEDEQFF.